These 5 T cell receptor beta chains came from one sample sequenced in a study of early T cells in non-severe SARS-CoV-2 infection. MiXCR, applied by TCRdb to the 5' RACE reads, yields one record per CDR3 protein. The sample holds 30,000 to 35,000 distinct CDR3 sequences, around 7% seen once. The sample was whole blood, taken at baseline. The receptor source for this set is an adult who was a healthcare worker with PCR-confirmed SARS-CoV-2 infection or an uninfected control (not recorded which).

The V and J genes are TRBV12-3 or TRBV12-4 and TRBJ2-2; D is undetermined. The CDR3 spans 11 residues. Between the trimmed V and J ends, which lost 7 bases and 3 bases, there was a span of 3 bases. This CDR3 reads CASKDTGELFF. The CDR3 DNA is TGTGCCAGCAAGGACACCGGGGAGCTGTTTTTT.

In its sample, this clonotype was seen a few times. The chain recombines TRBV21-1 with TRBJ1-5; the D call in the table, TRBD1, was not verified against the DNA. TRBV21-1 is reported as a pseudogene. The CDR3 has 15 amino acids. The CDR3 sequence is CASSKERTGDQPQHF. CDR3 sequence (DNA): TGTGCCAGCAGCAAAGAGCGGACAGGGGATCAGCCCCAGCATTTT.

The chain employs TRBV27 and TRBJ1-2; 9 nucleotides match TRBD1. This CDR3 comprises 14 residues. Germline CDR1 is MNHEY and CDR2 is SMNVEV (reference sequence). With 6 bases clipped from V and 5 bases from J, the junction kept 7 bases outside the gene matches. The CDR3 spells CASSSPTGGYGYTF. CDR3 nucleotide sequence: TGTGCCAGCAGCTCGCCGACAGGGGGATATGGCTACACCTTC.

Many counts were recorded for this clonotype. The rearrangement uses TRBV7-2 and TRBJ2-3, with 10 positions matching TRBD2. The length of the CDR3 is 16 residues. Trimming at V came to 5 bases and at J to 3 bases, leaving 8 bases not matched to a gene. From germline, CDR1 is SGHTA and CDR2 FQGNSA. Here the CDR3 reads CASSLLAGGGTDTQYF. CDR3 in DNA: TGTGCCAGCAGCCTCTTAGCGGGAGGAGGGACAGATACGCAGTATTTT.

This clonotype was counted at least ten times. As DNA, the CDR3 is TGTGCCAGCAGCAACCGGGACCCTTCCTACGAGCAGTACTTC. Its protein is CASSNRDPSYEQYF. The gene calls are TRBV7-2 and TRBJ2-7; D may match TRBD1 or TRBD2 (5 bases each). This CDR3 spans 14 amino acids. Looked up from germline, CDR1 is SGHTA and CDR2 is FQGNSA. V lost 5 bases and J 1 base, leaving 12 bases between the germline ends.